The 21 T cell receptor beta chains below were found in one sample sequenced in a study of T cells in Graves' hyperthyroidism and ophthalmopathy. RNA transcripts provided the source from which TCR beta CDR3 regions were amplified. First-round RT-PCR of the TCR CDR3 relied on the HTBI primer set. TCRdb reprocessed the multiplex PCR reads via MiXCR and lists one record per CDR3 protein. The profile shows almost 600,000 distinct CDR3 sequences, more than 45% of them singletons. The sample consisted of peripheral blood or thyroid tissue (not recorded which). The source of these receptors is a woman aged 18-29 years with Graves' hyperthyroidism.

The genes are TRBV7-8 and TRBJ2-7; 8 bases fit TRBD2. The CDR3 extends over 14 amino acids. Per germline, CDR1 SGHVS and CDR2 FQNEAQ. The V segment lost 10 bases and the J segment 5 bases; nucleotides outside the gene matches: 13. The chain's CDR3 is CAIREGLGSNEQYF. The CDR3 bases are TGTGCCATACGGGAGGGCCTAGGGTCGAACGAGCAGTACTTC.

At least ten counts were recorded for this clonotype. The chain combines TRBV5-1 with TRBJ2-7; 8 positions match TRBD1. This CDR3 spans 14 amino acids. The V segment lost 0 bases and the J segment 2 bases; nucleotides outside the gene matches: 1. Germline assignment: CDR1 SGHRS and CDR2 YFSETQ. Here the CDR3 reads CASSLGDRTYEQYF. Here the CDR3 DNA reads TGCGCCAGCAGCTTGGGGGACAGGACCTACGAGCAGTACTTC.

The V and J genes are TRBV9 and TRBJ2-3; 10 bases line up with TRBD2. V shed 5 bases, J shed 1 base, and the junction held 4 bases outside the gene matches. The germline V gene has CDR1 SGDLS and CDR2 YYNGEE. The CDR3 has 15 residues. The CDR3 sequence: CASRGGTSGTDTQYF. The CDR3 DNA reads TGTGCCAGCAGAGGTGGGACTAGCGGCACAGATACGCAGTATTTT.

The chain uses TRBV10-3 and TRBJ2-7; the D gene is possibly TRBD2 (6 bases). This CDR3 spans 13 amino acids. Germline values: CDR1 ENHRY, CDR2 SYGVKD. V lost 5 bases and J lost 2, with 10 bases in between. The CDR3 DNA is TGTGCCATCAGTCCGGGAGTGACCTACGAGCAGTACTTC. As protein: CAISPGVTYEQYF.

This clonotype was detected only a few times. The chain couples TRBV4-1 to TRBJ2-7; 14 nucleotides match TRBD2. Germline values: CDR1 MGHRA, CDR2 YSYEKL. The ends lost 4 bases at V and 5 bases at J; junction bases unmatched: 7. CDR3 size: 16 residues. CDR3 loop: CASSLGLAGGRDEQYF. The CDR3 coding sequence is TGCGCCAGCAGCCTCGGACTAGCGGGGGGCCGGGACGAGCAGTACTTC.

This clonotype has at least ten counts. The rearrangement uses TRBV20-1 and TRBJ2-5; weak D call: TRBD2 (5 bases). V lost 5 bases and J lost 2, with 6 bases in between. This CDR3 contains 11 residues. Germline CDR1 reads DFQATT; CDR2 reads SNEGSKA (reference sequence). CDR3 sequence (DNA): TGCAGTGCTTGCGGGCAAGAGACCCAGTACTTC. Translation: CSACGQETQYF.

This clonotype was seen repeatedly, ten times or more. V is TRBV19 and J is TRBJ1-5, with TRBD1 as a possible D gene (5 bases). CDR3 length: 15 residues. Looked up from germline, CDR1 is LNHDA and CDR2 is SQIVND (reference sequence). V lost 2 bases and J lost 0, with 8 bases in between. CDR3 sequence reads: CASSIYRNSNQPQHF. The DNA of the CDR3 is TGTGCCAGTAGTATATACAGGAATAGCAATCAGCCCCAGCATTTT.

The rearrangement joins TRBV12-3 or TRBV12-4 to TRBJ2-7; either TRBD1 or TRBD2 may supply D (5 bases each). The CDR3 totals 14 residues. Between the trimmed V and J ends, which lost 7 bases and 5 bases, there was a span of 18 bases. The CDR3 DNA sequence: TGTGCCAGCACCCTTAGGGGAGAGAATGACGAGCAGTACTTC. Amino acids: CASTLRGENDEQYF.

This clonotype was counted at least ten times. The rearrangement uses TRBV24-1 and TRBJ1-5; 7 bases fit TRBD1. V lost 10 bases, J lost 3 bases, and 5 bases stayed unmatched. Germline CDR1 reads KGHDR; CDR2 reads SFDVKD. The CDR3 is made up of 13 amino acids. The CDR3 nucleotides are TGTGCCACTTCGGACAGGTACAATCAGCCCCAGCATTTT. It codes for CATSDRYNQPQHF.

This clonotype has a single count. The genes are TRBV11-2 and TRBJ1-4; a possible D gene is TRBD1 (5 bases). The V and J ends lost 2 bases and 8 bases respectively, with 6 bases between them. CDR1 SGHAT and CDR2 FQNNGV come from the germline V gene. The CDR3 is 12 residues long. As DNA, the CDR3 is TGTGCCAGCAGCTTAAACAGGGAAAAACTGTTTTTT. This translates into CASSLNREKLFF.

There are many counts of this clonotype. The CDR3 loop is CASSRDVSYEQYF. Written as DNA, the CDR3 is TGCGCCAGCAGCCGAGACGTTTCCTACGAGCAGTACTTC. The rearrangement joins TRBV4-1 to TRBJ2-7, with unresolved D. CDR1 and CDR2 (germline): MGHRA, YSYEKL. The V gene lost 4 bases and the J gene lost 1 base, with 8 bases spanning the gap. There are 13 residues in the CDR3.

This clonotype showed up many times. V gene TRBV4-1 combines with J gene TRBJ2-7, with 10 nucleotides matching TRBD1. The CDR3 consists of 14 residues. V lost 4 bases and J lost 5; bases outside the gene matches: 5. Germline CDR1 is MGHRA and CDR2 is YSYEKL. The CDR3 DNA sequence: TGCGCCAGCAGCCCCGGGACAGGGGTCGACGAGCAGTACTTC. This gives the protein CASSPGTGVDEQYF.

The V and J genes are TRBV20-1 and TRBJ1-5; D perhaps matches TRBD1 (5 bases). Trimming stripped 6 bases from V and 0 bases from J, with 15 bases between. CDR3 length: 15 residues. From germline, CDR1 is DFQATT and CDR2 SNEGSKA (reference sequence). The CDR3 DNA sequence: TGCAGTGCCAGCAGCGGGAGGGGTAGCAATCAGCCCCAGCATTTT. Translation gives CSASSGRGSNQPQHF.

The chain uses TRBV7-8 and TRBJ2-1, with D unresolved. With 5 bases removed from V and 5 bases from J, the gap between germline ends came to 4 bases. Germline V gives CDR1 SGHVS, CDR2 FQNEAQ. This CDR3 has 11 residues. CDR3 region: CASSTHNEQFF. CDR3 DNA: TGTGCCAGCAGCACCCACAATGAGCAGTTCTTC.

In regard to this clonotype: With a much larger clone just one base away, this may be a read error. This CDR3 is missing its conserved last phenylalanine or tryptophan, likely due to a read error. The rearrangement uses TRBV5-5 and TRBJ1-1, with D possibly TRBD1 on 5 matching bases. The germline V gene has CDR1 SGHKS and CDR2 YYEKEE (reference sequence). The CDR3 length is 13 residues. As DNA, the CDR3 is TGTGCCTGCAGCGGGGACGGGGAGACTGAAGCTTTCCTT. Translating gives CACSGDGETEAFL.

The chain employs TRBV20-1 and TRBJ2-7, with a tentative D call TRBD2 (7 bases). The CDR3 length is 13 residues. V lost 5 bases, J lost 6 bases, and 17 bases lay in between. CDR1 and CDR2 from the germline V gene are DFQATT and SNEGSKA (reference sequence). CDR3 sequence reads: CSAWEGVGSEQYF. Here the CDR3 DNA reads TGCAGTGCTTGGGAGGGGGTAGGGTCCGAGCAGTACTTC.

This clonotype appeared many times. The chain links TRBV7-9 to TRBJ2-7, with 14 bases matching TRBD2. J gave up 5 bases and V 5 bases, and 5 bases lay outside the gene matches. In germline, CDR1 is SEHNR, CDR2 FQNEAQ (reference sequence). The CDR3 sequence is 15 residues long. The CDR3 region is CASSPPGLAGDEQYF. The CDR3 region has the DNA TGTGCCAGCAGCCCTCCGGGACTAGCGGGAGACGAGCAGTACTTC.

In its sample, this clonotype was seen a few times. CDR3 DNA sequence: TGTGCCAGCAGTCGGTTAACCTGGGATGGCACAGATACGCAGTATTTT. Translation: CASSRLTWDGTDTQYF. The J gene is TRBJ2-3, the V gene TRBV2, with D uncertain. Trimming removed 5 bases from V and 1 base from J, with 16 bases in between. The CDR3 contains 16 residues. Germline-derived CDR1 and CDR2 are SNHLY and FYNNEI.

The gene calls are TRBV10-3 and TRBJ2-5, with a weak D call TRBD2 (6 bases). This CDR3 comprises 16 residues. V lost 4 bases, J lost 7 bases, and 22 bases lay in between. Germline lookup yields CDR1 ENHRY and CDR2 SYGVKD. CDR3 sequence: CAISGVSQGEEGTQYF. The CDR3 nucleotides are TGTGCCATCAGTGGCGTTTCGCAGGGCGAGGAGGGGACCCAGTACTTC.

In DNA form, the CDR3 reads TGTGCCAGCAGTTACTCGTCGGATACAGATACGCAGTATTTT. Amino acid sequence: CASSYSSDTDTQYF. This rearrangement joins TRBV6-2 or TRBV6-3 to TRBJ2-3; no definite D call. V was trimmed by 0 bases and J by 3 bases, leaving 7 bases between them. This CDR3 contains 14 residues. Germline V gene sequence: CDR1 MNHEY, CDR2 SVGEGT.

Many counts were recorded for this clonotype. The rearrangement uses TRBV2 and TRBJ1-1; D is uncertain. The V end was cut by 4 bases, the J end by 0 bases, with 12 bases between. The length of the CDR3 is 15 residues. The germline gives CDR1 SNHLY, CDR2 FYNNEI. Written as DNA, the CDR3 is TGTGCCAGCAGTGTAGGGCACGGGTTGAACACTGAAGCTTTCTTT. Its translation: CASSVGHGLNTEAFF.